The 2 T cell receptor beta chains in this list originate from one sample, sequenced in a study of T cells in localized non-small cell lung cancer. Sequencing used immunoSEQ multiplex PCR; TCRdb keeps in-frame clones, though not all of them. Seen here are about 91,000 clones, roughly 90% observed once, and the top ten hold about 15%. The input for sequencing was peripheral blood, taken before any cancer treatment. The origin of the receptors is a man aged 35-69 years with stage I squamous cell lung carcinoma.

The chain couples TRBV19 to TRBJ1-2; D unclear. V lost 3 bases to trimming and J lost 2 bases, with 19 bases between them. The CDR3 is 17 residues long. The V gene's germline CDR1 is LNHDA and CDR2 SQIVND (reference sequence). In DNA form, the CDR3 reads TGTGCCAGTAGTATTTGGCCACCCTCCCGCACCAACTATGGCTACACCTTC. It is translated as CASSIWPPSRTNYGYTF.

The chain employs TRBV5-1 and TRBJ1-4; 7 nucleotides line up with TRBD1. This CDR3 spans 16 amino acids. Trimming at V came to 4 bases and at J to 7 bases, leaving 13 bases not matched to a gene. The germline CDR1 and CDR2 sequences are SGHRS and YFSETQ. In DNA, the CDR3 is TGCGCCAGCAGCCCACCAGGGGGAGAGGACCTTGAAAAACTGTTTTTT. Its protein product is CASSPPGGEDLEKLFF.